This is a list of T cell receptor beta chains from one sample in a study of cytomegalovirus exposure and HLA in healthy donors. The protocol was immunoSEQ multiplex PCR, while the TCRdb copy is restricted to in-frame clones and leaves out a portion. The table includes approximately 54,000 clones, roughly 84% detected once. Sequenced sample: PBMCs. The receptors stem from a woman between 18 and 29 years old in good health and CMV-seronegative. CDR3s include the opening cysteine and the closing phenylalanine or tryptophan. Each record gives: clone size, V gene, CDR3 protein. Where a row states a size, it is once, few, many or the class of an expanded clone; other rows omit it.

abundance: NA; v_gene: TRBV11-2; CDR3aa: CASRRLAESTDTQYF
abundance: once; v_gene: TRBV10-3; CDR3aa: CAISGTGVGYTF
abundance: once; v_gene: TRBV7-9; CDR3aa: CASSLATGHGEKLFF
abundance: NA; v_gene: TRBV6-6; CDR3aa: CASSRAGGSGNTIYF
abundance: NA; v_gene: TRBV4-1; CDR3aa: CASSQVHGIYGYTF
abundance: NA; v_gene: TRBV7-9; CDR3aa: CASSFISQGQDTIYF
abundance: NA; v_gene: TRBV10-3; CDR3aa: CAISESWRALYEQYF
abundance: NA; v_gene: TRBV14; CDR3aa: CASSQDLEGMRSYGYTF
abundance: NA; v_gene: TRBV28; CDR3aa: CASSPPSTGGNTIYF
abundance: NA; v_gene: TRBV19; CDR3aa: CASSLGQGEQYF
abundance: NA; v_gene: TRBV9; CDR3aa: CASRRTANEKLFF
abundance: NA; v_gene: TRBV28; CDR3aa: CASRPSQGAGTDTQYF
abundance: few; v_gene: TRBV29-1; CDR3aa: CSVSGTGWGNEQFF
abundance: NA; v_gene: TRBV28; CDR3aa: CASSSVGLAGYEQYF
abundance: NA; v_gene: TRBV28; CDR3aa: CASSLVGAPPRSGEQFF
abundance: NA; v_gene: TRBV4-2; CDR3aa: CASSQAAGNTGELFF
abundance: NA; v_gene: TRBV15; CDR3aa: CATSRDAGTGNTIYF
abundance: NA; v_gene: TRBV7-9; CDR3aa: CASSSGTGPYEKLFF
abundance: NA; v_gene: TRBV11-2; CDR3aa: CASSLLGTGNFRAFF
abundance: NA; v_gene: TRBV5-1; CDR3aa: CASSQGRAQGVTDTQYF
abundance: NA; v_gene: TRBV5-1; CDR3aa: CASSLGLAGYNEQFF
abundance: NA; v_gene: TRBV9; CDR3aa: CASSEGGSAYEQYF
abundance: NA; v_gene: TRBV18; CDR3aa: CASSPDTVYGYTF
abundance: NA; v_gene: TRBV7-2; CDR3aa: CASSVSGTTYEQYF
abundance: NA; v_gene: TRBV19; CDR3aa: CASSSRQGWAGTDTQYF
abundance: NA; v_gene: TRBV5-6; CDR3aa: CASSSLIAGGAPYNEQFF
abundance: NA; v_gene: TRBV7-3; CDR3aa: CASSLTGTGGYEQYF
abundance: NA; v_gene: TRBV10-1; CDR3aa: CASSEGQAYSPLHF
abundance: few; v_gene: TRBV4-2; CDR3aa: CASSQDQTGTSIYEQFF
abundance: NA; v_gene: TRBV7-8; CDR3aa: CASSLAGDRNSPLHF
abundance: NA; v_gene: TRBV4-2; CDR3aa: CASSQEGLAGGDTQYF
abundance: NA; v_gene: TRBV10-3; CDR3aa: CAISESGDRYHEQYF
abundance: NA; v_gene: TRBV29-1; CDR3aa: CSVASRYTDTQYF
abundance: NA; v_gene: TRBV30; CDR3aa: CAWSVGLAGYNEQFF
abundance: NA; v_gene: TRBV6-4; CDR3aa: CASSDSGLAGYNEQFF
abundance: few; v_gene: TRBV5-4; CDR3aa: CASSQGEAGVASGELFF
abundance: NA; v_gene: TRBV28; CDR3aa: CASSPPDNEQFF